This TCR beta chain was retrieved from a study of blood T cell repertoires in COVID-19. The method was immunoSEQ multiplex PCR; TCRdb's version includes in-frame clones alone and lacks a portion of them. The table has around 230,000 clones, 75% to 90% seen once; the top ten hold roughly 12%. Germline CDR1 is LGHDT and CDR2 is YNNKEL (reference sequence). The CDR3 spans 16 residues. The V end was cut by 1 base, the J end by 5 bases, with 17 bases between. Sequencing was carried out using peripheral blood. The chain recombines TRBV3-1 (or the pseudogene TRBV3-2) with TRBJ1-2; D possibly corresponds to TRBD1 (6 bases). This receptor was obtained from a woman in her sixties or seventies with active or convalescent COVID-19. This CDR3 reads CASSQGATGVRYGYTF. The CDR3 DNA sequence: TGTGCCAGCAGCCAAGGGGCGACAGGAGTTCGGTATGGCTACACCTTC.